The 17 T cell receptor beta chains presented below share a single source sample, sequenced in a study of blood T cell repertoires in COVID-19. Produced via immunoSEQ multiplex PCR; TCRdb's table is partial and in-frame only. Of 200,000 or so clones in the sample, roughly 85% are singletons; the top ten hold approximately 2.6%. The material sequenced was peripheral blood. Receptor source: a man in his fifties or sixties who had recovered from COVID-19.

Notes on this clone: Distinct nucleotide sequences in the sample also encode this CDR3. The chain recombines TRBV5-1 with TRBJ2-5; 11 bases are a match to TRBD2. J was trimmed by 5 bases and V by 0 bases; bases with no gene match: 6. This CDR3 has 16 residues. Germline-derived CDR1 and CDR2 are SGHRS and YFSETQ. The CDR3 coding sequence is TGCGCCAGCAGCTTGGCTACTAGCGGGAGCAGGGAGACCCAGTACTTC. It specifies CASSLATSGSRETQYF.

This chain links TRBV30 with TRBJ1-2; 8 bases align to TRBD1. V lost 3 bases and J lost 4; bases outside the gene matches: 10. The CDR3 sequence is 15 residues long. Germline CDR1 is GTSNPN and CDR2 is SVGIG (reference sequence). CDR3 nucleotides: TGTGCCTGGAGCCAAGGGACAGGCAGGGGCTATGGCTACACCTTC. This codes for CAWSQGTGRGYGYTF.

The gene calls are TRBV4-1 and TRBJ1-2; D unresolved. V was trimmed by 3 bases and J by 2 bases, leaving 13 bases between them. Germline CDR1 is MGHRA and CDR2 is YSYEKL. The CDR3 contains 15 residues. This CDR3 reads CASSHLTHTNYGYTF. CDR3 coding DNA: TGCGCCAGCAGCCACTTAACCCATACAAACTATGGCTACACCTTC.

The gene calls are TRBV7-2 and TRBJ2-2, with 8 bases lining up with TRBD1. Germline CDR1 SGHTA, CDR2 FQGNSA. CDR3 length: 17 amino acids. With V trimmed by 1 base and J by 4 bases, 8 bases remained unmatched. The CDR3, as DNA: TGTGCCAGCAGCTTAGGGAGGCAGGGGGCAGGCACCGGGGAGCTGTTTTTT. It translates to CASSLGRQGAGTGELFF.

The rearrangement joins TRBV5-4 to TRBJ2-7; 10 bases map to TRBD2. The length of the CDR3 is 14 residues. Per the germline V gene, CDR1 is SGHNT and CDR2 is YYREEE (reference sequence). After removal of 2 bases from V and 4 bases from J, the junction contained 3 bases not matched to a gene. The CDR3 protein is CASSFSGRRYEQYF. CDR3 in DNA: TGTGCCAGCAGCTTTAGCGGGAGGAGGTACGAGCAGTACTTC.

This clone showed up just a few times. V gene TRBV5-1 combines with J gene TRBJ2-1; weak D call: TRBD2 (6 bases). This CDR3 region has 17 residues. The germline V gene has CDR1 SGHRS and CDR2 YFSETQ. V was cut by 2 bases and J by 4 bases, with 19 bases left in between. The CDR3 loop is CASSFRGSSRRYNEQFF. The DNA for the CDR3 is TGCGCCAGCAGCTTCCGGGGGTCTTCTAGACGATACAATGAGCAGTTCTTC. Based on the CDR3 plus reference TRBV5-1 and TRBJ2-1, the full variable domain is KAGVTQTPRYLIKTRGQQVTLSCSPISGHRSVSWYQQTPGQGLQFLFEYFSETQRNKGNFPGRFSGRQFSNSRSEMNVSTLELGDSALYLCASSFRGSSRRYNEQFFGPGTRLTVL.

This chain uses TRBV3-1 (or the pseudogene TRBV3-2) with TRBJ2-6; D is uncertain. This CDR3 contains 15 residues. Trimming left V 3 bases short and J 0 bases short, with 6 bases between. CDR1 LGHDT and CDR2 YNNKEL come from the germline V gene (reference sequence). The CDR3 sequence is CASSQRASGANVLTF. CDR3 nucleotide sequence: TGTGCCAGCAGCCAGAGAGCCTCTGGGGCCAACGTCCTGACTTTC.

The chain has TRBV28 and TRBJ2-7; TRBD1 matches 7 bases. V dropped 6 bases and J dropped 4; count of bases not matched to a gene: 3. The CDR3 spans 12 residues. CDR1 is MDHEN and CDR2 is SYDVKM in the germline V gene. The DNA for the CDR3 is TGTGCCAGCAGCTACAGGGGTTACGAGCAGTACTTC. It yields the protein CASSYRGYEQYF.

This clone was seen a single time. It is unclear where the CDR3 begins or ends on the DNA, so no DNA is shown, and the CDR3 is as TCRdb lists it. CDR3 protein: CASSSAFGQGSEQFF. The chain joins TRBV7-7 to TRBJ2-1; the listed D gene, TRBD1, was not tested against the DNA. A total of 15 residues make up the CDR3, ends included. Germline assignment: CDR1 SSHAT and CDR2 FNYEAQ (reference sequence).

V usage is TRBV19 and J usage is TRBJ2-5, with 9 nucleotides matching TRBD2. The CDR3 loop spans 15 amino acids. Germline CDR1 is LNHDA and CDR2 is SQIVND (reference sequence). Losses at the gene ends were 7 bases for V and 5 bases for J; bases not matched to a gene: 11. CDR3 sequence reads: CASKLTGTSWETQYF. DNA for the CDR3: TGTGCCAGTAAATTGACTGGGACTAGCTGGGAGACCCAGTACTTC.

This chain joins TRBV28 and TRBJ1-2; no clear D gene. This CDR3 has 13 residues. Germline CDR1 and CDR2: MDHEN and SYDVKM. Trimming removed 6 bases at V and 4 bases at J, with 12 bases between. The CDR3 nucleotides read TGTGCCAGCAGCCCTACAGCTGTCTATGGCTACACCTTC. Protein product: CASSPTAVYGYTF.

This clone occurred once. The genes are TRBV27 and TRBJ1-1, with D tentatively TRBD1 (6 bases). Germline values: CDR1 MNHEY, CDR2 SMNVEV (reference sequence). V was trimmed by 5 bases and J by 6 bases, leaving 16 bases between them. This CDR3 contains 14 residues. In DNA form, the CDR3 reads TGTGCCAGCAGTCCCGGCCAGGGGCACCCTGAAGCTTTCTTT. Its translation is CASSPGQGHPEAFF.

Here the CDR3 DNA reads TGCGCCAGCAGCTTGGACGGACAGGGGGCATCCAAAAACATTCAGTACTTC. Its protein is CASSLDGQGASKNIQYF. The chain links TRBV5-1 to TRBJ2-4; 11 bases align to TRBD1. This CDR3 spans 17 amino acids. Germline V gene data show CDR1 as SGHRS and CDR2 as YFSETQ. The J segment lost 2 bases and the V segment lost 0 bases, leaving 4 bases of the junction unmatched.

The chain combines TRBV5-1 with TRBJ1-2, with D perhaps TRBD1 (6 bases). CDR3 length: 12 residues. The V end lost 4 bases, the J end lost 5 bases, and 9 bases lay between the germline ends. Germline V gene data show CDR1 as SGHRS and CDR2 as YFSETQ. The CDR3 loop is CASSLGQYGYTF. In DNA form, the CDR3 reads TGCGCCAGCAGCCTCGGACAGTATGGCTACACCTTC. Full variable domain (missing parts from reference TRBV5-1 and TRBJ1-2): KAGVTQTPRYLIKTRGQQVTLSCSPISGHRSVSWYQQTPGQGLQFLFEYFSETQRNKGNFPGRFSGRQFSNSRSEMNVSTLELGDSALYLCASSLGQYGYTFGSGTRLTVV.

The rearrangement uses TRBV15 and TRBJ1-5; the D gene is possibly TRBD1 (5 bases). Germline V gene lookup returns CDR1 LNHNV and CDR2 YYDKDF (reference sequence). V lost 4 bases and J 1 base, leaving 8 bases between the germline ends. CDR3 length: 14 amino acids. The CDR3 loop is CATSIGASNQPQHF. The CDR3, as DNA: TGTGCCACCAGCATAGGGGCCAGCAATCAGCCCCAGCATTTT.

In this sample, this clone turned up a few times. The J gene is TRBJ2-2, the V gene TRBV7-9, with 8 bases matching TRBD2. Germline V gene data show CDR1 as SEHNR and CDR2 as FQNEAQ (reference sequence). The CDR3 spans 16 residues. V shed 6 bases, J shed 4 bases, and the junction held 10 bases outside the gene matches. This CDR3 is CASRPLAGRSTGELFF. CDR3 DNA: TGTGCCAGCAGACCCCTAGCGGGTCGTTCCACCGGGGAGCTGTTTTTT.

The chain is built from TRBV13 and TRBJ1-2; D remains unclear. Germline V gene lookup returns CDR1 PRHDT and CDR2 FYEKMQ (reference sequence). The CDR3 is made up of 13 amino acids. V lost 3 bases to trimming and J lost 2 bases, with 7 bases between them. The CDR3: CASSLNTNYGYTF. CDR3 in DNA: TGTGCCAGCAGCTTGAACACCAACTATGGCTACACCTTC.